This T cell receptor (beta chain) was found in a study of OX40 agonist ivuxolimab in advanced cancers. The overall study: Patients took ivuxolimab, an agonistic anti-OX40 (CD134) antibody.

The CDR3 has 16 residues. Germline CDR1 reads SGHDN; CDR2 reads FVKESK. Trimming pared 2 bases from V and 5 bases from J, leaving 18 bases between. The count of this clone is one. The repertoire was sequenced with immunoSEQ multiplex PCR; TCRdb's copy has only in-frame clones and lacks some. Found here are some 82,000 clones, around 90% of them singletons; the top ten hold 2% to 2.5%. Source: CD4+ or CD8+ T cells sorted from blood, taken in a trial of the OX40 agonist ivuxolimab. This TCR derives from an adult with an advanced solid tumor such as melanoma, head and neck, liver or kidney cancer. This rearrangement joins TRBV14 to TRBJ2-5, with D perhaps TRBD1 (5 bases). The CDR3 sequence: CASSQIYPGSPETQYF. CDR3 nucleotide sequence: TGTGCCAGCAGCCAAATATACCCAGGGTCACCCGAGACCCAGTACTTC.